The clone carrying this TCR beta chain was recorded a few times. Its antigen is unknown. This specimen comes from a study of blood T cells in healthy people across ages. For every donor, a draw yielded approximately 9.9 milliliters of peripheral blood. No fewer than 7 million PBMCs went into each sample. V lost 5 bases and J lost 4; bases outside the gene matches: 5. The CDR3 extends over 14 amino acids. The germline CDR1 and CDR2 sequences are DFQATT and SNEGSKA (reference sequence). For the second PCR, which ran for roughly 6 to 11 cycles, a sample-barcoded 5' primer and a J-beta primer mix were used. Per-sample output comprised a minimum of 2.5 million paired-end reads containing CDR3. One entry per CDR3 protein, called by TCRdb with MiXCR from the 5' RACE reads. The sample yields fewer than 950,000 distinct CDR3 sequences, roughly 35% seen once. General study results and limits: Per million T cells, TCR beta diversity dropped about linearly as age rose.

Sequenced sample: blood. The TCR originated in a man aged 18 to 29 in good health. The J gene is TRBJ2-3, the V gene TRBV20-1; 11 nucleotides agree with TRBD2. The DNA for the CDR3 is TGCAGTGCTTCTAGCGGGGGGCAGTCAGATACGCAGTATTTT. Protein product: CSASSGGQSDTQYF.